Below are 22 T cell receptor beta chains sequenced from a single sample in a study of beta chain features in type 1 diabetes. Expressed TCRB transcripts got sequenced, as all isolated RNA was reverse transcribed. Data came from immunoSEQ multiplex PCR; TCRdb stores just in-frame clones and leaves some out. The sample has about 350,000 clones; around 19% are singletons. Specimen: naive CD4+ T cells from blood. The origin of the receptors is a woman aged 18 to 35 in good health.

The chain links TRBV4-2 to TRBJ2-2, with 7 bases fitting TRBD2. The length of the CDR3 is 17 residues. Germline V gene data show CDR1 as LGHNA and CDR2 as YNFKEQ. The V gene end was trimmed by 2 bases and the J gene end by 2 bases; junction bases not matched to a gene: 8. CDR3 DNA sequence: TGTGCCAGCAGCCAACCGGAGGCTAGCGGAAACACCGGGGAGCTGTTTTTT. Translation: CASSQPEASGNTGELFF.

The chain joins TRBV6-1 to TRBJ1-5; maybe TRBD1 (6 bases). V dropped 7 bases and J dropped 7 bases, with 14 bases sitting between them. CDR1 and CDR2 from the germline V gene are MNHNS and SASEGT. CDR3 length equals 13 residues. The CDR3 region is CASTRQVLQPQHF. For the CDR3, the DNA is TGTGCCAGCACGCGACAGGTATTACAGCCCCAGCATTTT.

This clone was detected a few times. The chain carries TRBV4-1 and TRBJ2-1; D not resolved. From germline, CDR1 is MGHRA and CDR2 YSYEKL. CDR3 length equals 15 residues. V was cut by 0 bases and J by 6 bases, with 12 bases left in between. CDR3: CASSQESRPLNEQFF. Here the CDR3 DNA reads TGCGCCAGCAGCCAAGAATCCAGGCCCCTCAATGAGCAGTTCTTC.

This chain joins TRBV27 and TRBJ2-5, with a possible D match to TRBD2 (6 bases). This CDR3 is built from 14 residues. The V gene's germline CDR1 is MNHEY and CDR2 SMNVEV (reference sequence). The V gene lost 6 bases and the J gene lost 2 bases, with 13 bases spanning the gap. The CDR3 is CASSYGSLQETQYF. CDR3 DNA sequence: TGTGCCAGCAGCTACGGGAGTCTTCAAGAGACCCAGTACTTC.

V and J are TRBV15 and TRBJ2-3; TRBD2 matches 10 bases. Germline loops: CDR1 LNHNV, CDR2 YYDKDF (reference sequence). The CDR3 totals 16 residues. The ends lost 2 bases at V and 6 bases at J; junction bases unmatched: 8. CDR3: CATSRPGLAVGDTQYF. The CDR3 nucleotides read TGTGCCACCAGCAGACCCGGACTAGCGGTGGGGGATACGCAGTATTTT. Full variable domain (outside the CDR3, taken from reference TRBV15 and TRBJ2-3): DAMVIQNPRYQVTQFGKPVTLSCSQTLNHNVMYWYQQKSSQAPKLLFHYYDKDFNNEADTPDNFQSRRPNTSFCFLDIRSPGLGDTAMYLCATSRPGLAVGDTQYFGPGTRLTVL.

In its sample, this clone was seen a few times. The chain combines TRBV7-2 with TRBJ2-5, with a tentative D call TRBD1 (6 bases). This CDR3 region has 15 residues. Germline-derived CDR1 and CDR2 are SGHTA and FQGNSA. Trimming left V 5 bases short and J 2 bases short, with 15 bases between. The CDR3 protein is CASSPNEGQQETQYF. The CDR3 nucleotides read TGTGCCAGCAGCCCGAATGAGGGACAACAAGAGACCCAGTACTTC.

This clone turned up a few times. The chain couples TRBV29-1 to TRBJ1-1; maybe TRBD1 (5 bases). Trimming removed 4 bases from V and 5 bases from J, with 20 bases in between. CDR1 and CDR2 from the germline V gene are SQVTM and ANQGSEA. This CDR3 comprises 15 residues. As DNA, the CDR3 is TGCAGCGTTGCGTATACAGGAATTCACAAGACTGAAGCTTTCTTT. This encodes CSVAYTGIHKTEAFF.

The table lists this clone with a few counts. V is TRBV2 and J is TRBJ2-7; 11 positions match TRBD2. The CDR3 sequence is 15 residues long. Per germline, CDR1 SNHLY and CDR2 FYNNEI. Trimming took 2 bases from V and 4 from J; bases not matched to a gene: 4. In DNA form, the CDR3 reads TGTGCCAGCAGTGAAAGGGCTAGCGGGAGGTACGAGCAGTACTTC. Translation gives CASSERASGRYEQYF. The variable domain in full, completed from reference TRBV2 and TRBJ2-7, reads EPEVTQTPSHQVTQMGQEVILRCVPISNHLYFYWYRQILGQKVEFLVSFYNNEISEKSEIFDDQFSVERPDGSNFTLKIRSTKLEDSAMYFCASSERASGRYEQYFGPGTRLTVT.

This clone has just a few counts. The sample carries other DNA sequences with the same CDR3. DNA for the CDR3: TGCGCCAGCAGCTTGGGATTAGCGGGCACAGATACGCAGTATTTT. This codes for CASSLGLAGTDTQYF. The chain combines TRBV5-1 with TRBJ2-3, with TRBD2 as a possible D gene (6 bases). The CDR3 is made up of 15 amino acids. The germline V gene encodes CDR1 SGHRS and CDR2 YFSETQ. Deletions cut 0 bases from V and 1 base from J, with 9 bases between.

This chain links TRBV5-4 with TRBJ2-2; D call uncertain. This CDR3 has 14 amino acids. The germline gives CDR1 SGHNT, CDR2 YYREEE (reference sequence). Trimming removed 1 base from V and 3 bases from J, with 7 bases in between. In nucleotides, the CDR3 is TGTGCCAGCAGCTTGCCAACACACACCGGGGAGCTGTTTTTT. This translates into CASSLPTHTGELFF.

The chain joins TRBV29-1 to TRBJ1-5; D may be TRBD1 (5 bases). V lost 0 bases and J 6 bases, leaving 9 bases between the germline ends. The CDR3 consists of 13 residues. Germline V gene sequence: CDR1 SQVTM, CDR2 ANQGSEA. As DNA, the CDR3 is TGCAGCGTTGAAGAGGTCCAGGGTCAGCCCCAGCATTTT. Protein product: CSVEEVQGQPQHF.

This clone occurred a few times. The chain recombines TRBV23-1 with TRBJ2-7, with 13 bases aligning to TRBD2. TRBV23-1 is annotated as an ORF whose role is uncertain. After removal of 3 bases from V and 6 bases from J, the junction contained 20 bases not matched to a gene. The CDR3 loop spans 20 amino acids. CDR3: CASSHSAGTSGEGCCCEQYF. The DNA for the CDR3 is TGCGCCAGCAGTCATTCCGCCGGGACTAGCGGGGAGGGGTGCTGTTGCGAGCAGTACTTC.

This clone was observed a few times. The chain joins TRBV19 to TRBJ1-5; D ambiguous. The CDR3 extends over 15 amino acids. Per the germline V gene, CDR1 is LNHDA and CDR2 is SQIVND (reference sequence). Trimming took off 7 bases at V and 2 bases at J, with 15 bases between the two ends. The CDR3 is CASMGNEAGNQPQHF. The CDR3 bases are TGTGCCAGTATGGGGAACGAAGCGGGCAATCAGCCCCAGCATTTT.

DNA for the CDR3: TGTGCCAGCAGTCTGTTGACAGTAAACTATGGCTACACCTTC. As protein: CASSLLTVNYGYTF. J is TRBJ1-2 and V is TRBV2; tentative D call: TRBD1 (5 bases). Trimming removed 5 bases from V and 2 bases from J, with 12 bases in between. The CDR3 totals 14 residues. Per germline, CDR1 SNHLY and CDR2 FYNNEI.

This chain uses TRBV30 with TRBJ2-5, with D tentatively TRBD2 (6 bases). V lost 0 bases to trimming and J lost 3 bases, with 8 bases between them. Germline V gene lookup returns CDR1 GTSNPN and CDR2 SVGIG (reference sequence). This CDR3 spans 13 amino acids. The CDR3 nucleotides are TGTGCCTGGAGTGTGGGGAGGAAAGAGACCCAGTACTTC. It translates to CAWSVGRKETQYF.

The CDR3 is CASSPSLAGAYEQYF. The DNA of the CDR3 is TGTGCCAGCTCACCCAGTCTAGCGGGAGCCTACGAGCAGTACTTC. The chain couples TRBV18 to TRBJ2-7; 10 bases map to TRBD2. Germline CDR1 and CDR2: KGHSH and LQKENI. After removal of 3 bases from V and 2 bases from J, the junction contained 4 bases not matched to a gene. The CDR3 loop spans 15 amino acids.

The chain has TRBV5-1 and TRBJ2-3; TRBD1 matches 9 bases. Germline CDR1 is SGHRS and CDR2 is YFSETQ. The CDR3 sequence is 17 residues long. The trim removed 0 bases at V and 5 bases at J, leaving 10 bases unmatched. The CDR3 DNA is TGCGCCAGCAGCTTGGGATCCGGGACAGGGTTACAAGATACGCAGTATTTT. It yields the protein CASSLGSGTGLQDTQYF.

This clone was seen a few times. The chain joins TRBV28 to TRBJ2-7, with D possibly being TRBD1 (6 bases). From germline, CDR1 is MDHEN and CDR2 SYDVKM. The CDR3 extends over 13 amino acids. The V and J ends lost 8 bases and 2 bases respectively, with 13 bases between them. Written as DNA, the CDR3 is TGTGCCAGCGTTGGGGGACAAACCTACGAGCAGTACTTC. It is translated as CASVGGQTYEQYF. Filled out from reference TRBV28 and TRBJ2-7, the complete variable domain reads DVKVTQSSRYLVKRTGEKVFLECVQDMDHENMFWYRQDPGLGLRLIYFSYDVKMKEKGDIPEGYSVSREKKERFSLILESASTNQTSMYLCASVGGQTYEQYFGPGTRLTVT.

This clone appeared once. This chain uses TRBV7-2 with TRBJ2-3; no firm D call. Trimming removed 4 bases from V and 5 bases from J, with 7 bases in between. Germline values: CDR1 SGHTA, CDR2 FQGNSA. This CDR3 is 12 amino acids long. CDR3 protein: CASSSRGDTQYF. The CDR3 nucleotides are TGTGCCAGCAGCTCTCGCGGAGATACGCAGTATTTT.

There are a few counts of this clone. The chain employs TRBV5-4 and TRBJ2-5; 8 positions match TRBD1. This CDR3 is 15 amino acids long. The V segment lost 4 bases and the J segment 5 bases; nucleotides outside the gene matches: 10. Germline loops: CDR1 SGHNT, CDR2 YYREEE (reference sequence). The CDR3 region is CASSEAQGAGETQYF. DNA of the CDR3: TGTGCCAGCAGCGAAGCCCAGGGGGCGGGGGAGACCCAGTACTTC.

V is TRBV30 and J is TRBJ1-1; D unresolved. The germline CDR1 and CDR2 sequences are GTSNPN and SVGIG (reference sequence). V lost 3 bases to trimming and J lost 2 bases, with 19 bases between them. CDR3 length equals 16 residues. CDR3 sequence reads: CAWSPPMRWVNTEAFF. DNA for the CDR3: TGTGCCTGGAGCCCCCCCATGAGGTGGGTCAACACTGAAGCTTTCTTT.

The CDR3 loop reads CASSLTDSGANVLTF. CDR3 DNA: TGCGCCAGCAGCTTGACAGACTCTGGGGCCAACGTCCTGACTTTC. The chain recombines TRBV5-1 with TRBJ2-6; D gene uncertain. CDR1 SGHRS and CDR2 YFSETQ come from the germline V gene. V was cut by 1 base and J by 0 bases, with 5 bases left in between. The CDR3 covers 15 residues.